These T cell receptor beta chains were read from a single sample in a study of blood T cell repertoires in COVID-19. Libraries were prepared by immunoSEQ multiplex PCR; TCRdb keeps only in-frame clonotypes and omits some of them. The sample gives about 350,000 clones, around nine tenths of which show up once; 1% is in the top ten. The sequencing input was PBMCs or T cells enriched from blood (not recorded which). These receptors were collected from a woman aged 30 to 39 who had been exposed to COVID-19. Both conserved end residues are part of each CDR3. A D gene is named only where the DNA matches it firmly. Only part of the rows carry a size: once, few, many, or a class if the clone is expanded.

J: TRBJ2-1
D: TRBD2
size: NA
V: TRBV5-1
CDR3: CASRRLAGLHNEQFF
DNA: TGCGCCAGCAGACGACTAGCGGGACTTCACAATGAGCAGTTCTTC

J: TRBJ1-1
D: NA
size: NA
V: TRBV11-3
CDR3: CASSLSQFRGSEAFF
DNA: TGTGCCAGCAGCTTATCTCAATTTCGGGGATCTGAAGCTTTCTTT

J: TRBJ1-2
D: TRBD1
size: NA
V: TRBV5-1
CDR3: CASSLTTDRDGYTF
DNA: TGCGCCAGCAGCTTGACAACGGACAGGGATGGCTACACCTTC

J: TRBJ2-7
D: TRBD2
size: few
V: TRBV4-2
CDR3: CASSQGGLAGGPGYEQYF
DNA: TGTGCCAGCAGCCAAGGGGGCCTAGCGGGAGGGCCGGGCTACGAGCAGTACTTC

J: TRBJ2-1
D: NA
size: NA
V: TRBV7-8
CDR3: CASSLAGVNGYNEQFF
DNA: TGTGCCAGCAGCTTAGCGGGAGTTAATGGGTACAATGAGCAGTTCTTC

J: TRBJ1-2
D: NA
size: NA
V: TRBV3-1/TRBV3-2
CDR3: CASSQVGARYGYTF
DNA: TGTGCCAGCAGCCAAGTGGGGGCGCGGTATGGCTACACCTTC

J: TRBJ2-1
D: TRBD2
size: NA
V: TRBV2
CDR3: CASTRLAGAHEQFF
DNA: TGTGCCAGCACAAGACTAGCGGGAGCCCATGAGCAGTTCTTC

J: TRBJ2-1
D: TRBD2
size: NA
V: TRBV24-1
CDR3: CATSGILAGQYNEQFF
DNA: TGTGCCACCAGTGGGATCTTAGCGGGACAATACAATGAGCAGTTCTTC

J: TRBJ2-7
D: TRBD2
size: NA
V: TRBV18
CDR3: CASSLAGQPYEQYF
DNA: TGTGCCAGCTCCTTAGCGGGGCAGCCCTACGAGCAGTACTTC

J: TRBJ2-1
D: TRBD2
size: NA
V: TRBV7-2
CDR3: CASSLQASGNYNEQFF
DNA: TGTGCCAGCAGCTTACAGGCTAGCGGGAATTACAATGAGCAGTTCTTC

J: TRBJ2-3
D: NA
size: once
V: TRBV28
CDR3: CASSLQATEDTQYF
DNA: TGTGCCAGCAGCCTTCAAGCAACTGAAGATACGCAGTATTTT

J: TRBJ1-5
D: TRBD1
size: NA
V: TRBV5-6
CDR3: CASSLVDREEPQHF
DNA: TGTGCCAGCAGCTTGGTTGACAGGGAGGAGCCCCAGCATTTT

J: TRBJ2-7
D: NA
size: NA
V: TRBV4-1
CDR3: CASSPALRDNYEQYF
DNA: TGCGCCAGCAGCCCCGCTCTACGGGACAACTACGAGCAGTACTTC

J: TRBJ2-3
D: NA
size: NA
V: TRBV9
CDR3: CASSVVGGKDTQYF
DNA: TGTGCCAGCAGCGTAGTAGGAGGAAAAGATACGCAGTATTTT

J: TRBJ2-7
D: TRBD2
size: NA
V: TRBV27
CDR3: CASRESGRALGYYEQYF
DNA: TGTGCCAGCAGAGAATCGGGGAGGGCCCTAGGGTACTACGAGCAGTACTTC

J: TRBJ2-2
D: TRBD1
size: NA
V: TRBV19
CDR3: CASSRDRGFNTGELFF
DNA: TGTGCCAGTAGCAGGGACAGGGGATTTAACACCGGGGAGCTGTTTTTT